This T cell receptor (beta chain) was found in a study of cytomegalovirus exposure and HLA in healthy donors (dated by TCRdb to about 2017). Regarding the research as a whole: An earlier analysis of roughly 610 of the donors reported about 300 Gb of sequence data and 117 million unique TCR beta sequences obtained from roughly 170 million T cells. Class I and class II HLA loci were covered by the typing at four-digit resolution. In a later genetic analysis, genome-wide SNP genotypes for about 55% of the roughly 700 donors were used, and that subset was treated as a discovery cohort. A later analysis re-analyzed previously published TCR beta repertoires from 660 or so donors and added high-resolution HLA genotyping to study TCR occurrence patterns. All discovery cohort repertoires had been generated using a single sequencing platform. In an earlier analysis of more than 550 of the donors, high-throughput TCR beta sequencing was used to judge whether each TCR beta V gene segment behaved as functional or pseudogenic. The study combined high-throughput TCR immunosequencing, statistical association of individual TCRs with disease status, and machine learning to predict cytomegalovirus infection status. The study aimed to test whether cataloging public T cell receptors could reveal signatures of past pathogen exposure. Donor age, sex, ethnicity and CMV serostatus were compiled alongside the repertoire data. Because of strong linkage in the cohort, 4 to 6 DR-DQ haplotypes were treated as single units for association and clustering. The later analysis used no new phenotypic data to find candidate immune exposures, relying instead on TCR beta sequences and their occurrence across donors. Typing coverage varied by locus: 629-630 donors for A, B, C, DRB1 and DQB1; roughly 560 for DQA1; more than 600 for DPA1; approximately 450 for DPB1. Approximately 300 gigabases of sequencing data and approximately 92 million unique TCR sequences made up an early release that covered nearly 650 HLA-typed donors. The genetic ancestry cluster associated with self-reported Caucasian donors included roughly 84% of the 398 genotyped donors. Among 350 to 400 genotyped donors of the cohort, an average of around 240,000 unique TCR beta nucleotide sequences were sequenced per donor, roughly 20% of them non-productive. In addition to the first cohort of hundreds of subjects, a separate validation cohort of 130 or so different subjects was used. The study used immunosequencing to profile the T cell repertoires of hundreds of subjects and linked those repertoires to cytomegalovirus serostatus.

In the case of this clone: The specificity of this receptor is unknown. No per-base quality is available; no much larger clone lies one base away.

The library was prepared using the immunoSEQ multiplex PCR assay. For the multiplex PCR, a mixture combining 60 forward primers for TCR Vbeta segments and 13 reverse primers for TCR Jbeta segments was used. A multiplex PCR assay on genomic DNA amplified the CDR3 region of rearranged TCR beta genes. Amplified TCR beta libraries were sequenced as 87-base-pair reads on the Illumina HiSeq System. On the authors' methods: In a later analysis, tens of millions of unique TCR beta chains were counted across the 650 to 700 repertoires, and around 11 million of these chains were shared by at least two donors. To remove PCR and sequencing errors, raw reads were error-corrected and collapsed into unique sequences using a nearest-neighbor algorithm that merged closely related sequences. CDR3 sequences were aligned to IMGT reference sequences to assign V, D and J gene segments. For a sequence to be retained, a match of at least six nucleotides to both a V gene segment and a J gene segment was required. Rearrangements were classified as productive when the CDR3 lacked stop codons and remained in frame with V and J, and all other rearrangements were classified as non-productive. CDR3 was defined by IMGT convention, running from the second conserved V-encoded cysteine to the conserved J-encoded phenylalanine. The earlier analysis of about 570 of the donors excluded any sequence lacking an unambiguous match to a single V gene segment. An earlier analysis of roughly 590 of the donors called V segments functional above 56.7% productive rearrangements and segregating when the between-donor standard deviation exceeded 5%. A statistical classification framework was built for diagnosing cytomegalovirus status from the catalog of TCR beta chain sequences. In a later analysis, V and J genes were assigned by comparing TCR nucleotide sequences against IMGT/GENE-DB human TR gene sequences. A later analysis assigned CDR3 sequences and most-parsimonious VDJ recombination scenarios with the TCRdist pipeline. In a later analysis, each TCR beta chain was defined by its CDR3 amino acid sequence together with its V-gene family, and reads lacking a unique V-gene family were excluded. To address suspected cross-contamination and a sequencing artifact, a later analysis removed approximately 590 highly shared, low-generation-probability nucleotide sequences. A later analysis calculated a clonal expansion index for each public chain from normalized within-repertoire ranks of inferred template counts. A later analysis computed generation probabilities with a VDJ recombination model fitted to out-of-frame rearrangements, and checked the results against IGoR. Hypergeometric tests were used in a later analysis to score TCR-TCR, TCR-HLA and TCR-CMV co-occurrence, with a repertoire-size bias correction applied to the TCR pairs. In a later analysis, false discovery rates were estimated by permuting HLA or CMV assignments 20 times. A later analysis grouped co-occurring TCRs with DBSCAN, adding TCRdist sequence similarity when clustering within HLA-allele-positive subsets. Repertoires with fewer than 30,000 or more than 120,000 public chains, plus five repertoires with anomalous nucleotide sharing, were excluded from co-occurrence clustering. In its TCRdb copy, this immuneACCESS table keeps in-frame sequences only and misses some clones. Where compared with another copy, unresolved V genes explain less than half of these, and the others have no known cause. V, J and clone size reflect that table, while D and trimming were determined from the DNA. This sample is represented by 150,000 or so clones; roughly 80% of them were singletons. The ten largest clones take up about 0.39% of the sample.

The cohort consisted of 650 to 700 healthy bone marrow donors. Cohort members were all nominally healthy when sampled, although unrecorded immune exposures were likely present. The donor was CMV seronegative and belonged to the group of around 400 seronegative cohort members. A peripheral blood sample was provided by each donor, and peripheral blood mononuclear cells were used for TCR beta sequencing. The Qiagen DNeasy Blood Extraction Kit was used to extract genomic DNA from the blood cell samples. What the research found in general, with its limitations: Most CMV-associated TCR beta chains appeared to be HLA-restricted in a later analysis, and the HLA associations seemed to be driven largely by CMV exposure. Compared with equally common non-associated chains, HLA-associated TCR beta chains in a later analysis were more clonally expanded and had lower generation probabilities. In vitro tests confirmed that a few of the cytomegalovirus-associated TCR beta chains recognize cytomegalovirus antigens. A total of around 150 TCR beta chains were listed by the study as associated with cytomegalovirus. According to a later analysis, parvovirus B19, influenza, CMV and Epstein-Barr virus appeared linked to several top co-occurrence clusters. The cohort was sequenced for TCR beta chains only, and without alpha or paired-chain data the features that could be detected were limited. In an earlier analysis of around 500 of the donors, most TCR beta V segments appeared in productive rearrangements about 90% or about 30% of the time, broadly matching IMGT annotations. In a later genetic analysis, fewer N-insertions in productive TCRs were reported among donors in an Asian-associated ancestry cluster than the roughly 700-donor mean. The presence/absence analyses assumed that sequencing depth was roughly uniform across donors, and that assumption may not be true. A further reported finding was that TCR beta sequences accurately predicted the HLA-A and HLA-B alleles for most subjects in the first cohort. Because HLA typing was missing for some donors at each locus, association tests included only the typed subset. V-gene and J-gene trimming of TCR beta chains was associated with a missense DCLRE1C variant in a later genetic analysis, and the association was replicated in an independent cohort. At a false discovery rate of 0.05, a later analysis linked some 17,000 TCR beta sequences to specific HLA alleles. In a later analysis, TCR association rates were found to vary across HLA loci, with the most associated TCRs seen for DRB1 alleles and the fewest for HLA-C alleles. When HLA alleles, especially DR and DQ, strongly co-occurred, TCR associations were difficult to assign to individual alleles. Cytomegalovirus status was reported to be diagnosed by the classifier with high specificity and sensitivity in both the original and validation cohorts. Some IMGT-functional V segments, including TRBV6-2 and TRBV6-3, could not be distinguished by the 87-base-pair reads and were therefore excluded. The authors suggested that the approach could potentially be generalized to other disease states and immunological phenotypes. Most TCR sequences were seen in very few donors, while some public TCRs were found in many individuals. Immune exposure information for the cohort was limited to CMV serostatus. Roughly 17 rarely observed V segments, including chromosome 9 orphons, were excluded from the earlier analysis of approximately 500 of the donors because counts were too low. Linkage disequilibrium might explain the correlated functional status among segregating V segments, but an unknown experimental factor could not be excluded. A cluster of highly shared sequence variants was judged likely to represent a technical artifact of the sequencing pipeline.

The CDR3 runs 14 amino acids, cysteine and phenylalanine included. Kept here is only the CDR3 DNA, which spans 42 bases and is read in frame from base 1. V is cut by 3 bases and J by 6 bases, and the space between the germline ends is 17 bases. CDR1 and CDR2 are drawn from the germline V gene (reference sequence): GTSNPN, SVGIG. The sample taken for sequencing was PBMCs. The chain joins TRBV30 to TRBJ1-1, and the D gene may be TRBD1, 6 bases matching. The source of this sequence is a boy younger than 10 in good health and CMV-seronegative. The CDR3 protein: CAWREGGWGSEAFF. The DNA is TGTGCCTGGAGGGAGGGGGGGTGGGGGTCTGAAGCTTTCTTT.